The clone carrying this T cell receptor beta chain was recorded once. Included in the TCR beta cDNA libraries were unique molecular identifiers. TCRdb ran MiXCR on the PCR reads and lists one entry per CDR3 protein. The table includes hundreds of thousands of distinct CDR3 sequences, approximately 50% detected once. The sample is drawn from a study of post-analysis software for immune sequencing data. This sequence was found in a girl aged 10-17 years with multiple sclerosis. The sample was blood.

This CDR3 is CASMPPGVYEQYF. The CDR3 DNA reads as TGTGCCAGCATGCCGCCCGGGGTCTACGAGCAGTACTTC. The rearrangement joins TRBV12-3 or TRBV12-4 to TRBJ2-7; weak D call: TRBD2 (5 bases). The V gene lost 7 bases and the J gene lost 3 bases, with 13 bases spanning the gap. This CDR3 has 13 residues.